The T cell receptor beta chain described here comes from a study of shared clonotypes between healthy human individuals. Overall study: Used for every donor were three CD4 naive, three CD4 memory, two CD8 naive and one CD8 memory plate.

Using immunoSEQ multiplex PCR, the repertoire was profiled, and TCRdb retains in-frame clones only, with some absent. The sample lists more than 500,000 clones, approximately 95% seen once, with about 0.068% in the top ten. CDR3 length: 16 amino acids. From germline, CDR1 is SGHNT and CDR2 YYREEE (reference sequence). Each sample came from a Caucasian adult donor living in Nashville, Tennessee. Material for sequencing was naive CD4+ T cells sorted from blood. Subset noted: CD45RA+ positively selected. This clonotype originated in a woman aged 25 to 45 in good health. The chain employs TRBV5-4 and TRBJ2-5; TRBD2 agrees at 9 bases. Gene TRBJ2-7 matches the end of the DNA better, so the J call may be wrong. CDR3 nucleotide sequence: TGTGCCAGCAGCCGGGTCCGGCGGGAGGGCCTGAACGAGCAGTACTTC. Amino acids: CASSRVRREGLNEQYF.